These 21 T cell receptor beta chains were all obtained from the same sample, sequenced in a study of CD8+ T cells in alopecia areata. It was cDNA, reverse transcribed from extracted RNA, that served as the sequencing template. Here immunoSEQ multiplex PCR was the method, and the copy in TCRdb shows in-frame clones only, minus some. This table holds 150,000 to 180,000 clones, approximately 53% found once. This specimen was CD8+ T cells sorted from blood, taken at week 0. These receptor sequences come from a human donor with alopecia areata.

The chain couples TRBV5-1 to TRBJ2-2; D might be TRBD1 or TRBD2, each matching 6 bases. The V and J ends lost 0 bases and 4 bases respectively, with 10 bases between them. Germline V gene lookup returns CDR1 SGHRS and CDR2 YFSETQ. The CDR3 has 15 residues. This CDR3 is CASSLAQGGTGELFF. In DNA, the CDR3 is TGCGCCAGCAGCTTGGCACAGGGAGGCACCGGGGAGCTGTTTTTT.

The V gene is TRBV19, the J gene TRBJ1-2; D unresolved. Deletions cut 7 bases from V and 2 bases from J, with 17 bases between. Germline V gene data show CDR1 as LNHDA and CDR2 as SQIVND (reference sequence). There are 15 residues in the CDR3. CDR3 in DNA: TGTGCCAGTATCAACTGGGAGGCGGAAAACTATGGCTACACCTTC. Its translation is CASINWEAENYGYTF.

This clone has a handful of counts. This chain uses TRBV7-9 with TRBJ2-1, with D hard to call. Germline V gives CDR1 SEHNR, CDR2 FQNEAQ (reference sequence). This CDR3 is built from 12 residues. V was shortened by 2 bases and J by 7 bases, with 6 bases between the two germline ends. The CDR3 coding sequence is TGTGCCAGCAGCTTACCGCGGAATGAGCAGTTCTTC. Encoded protein: CASSLPRNEQFF.

The chain couples TRBV6-1 to TRBJ1-1; D is unclear. V was clipped by 11 bases and J by 0 bases, with 19 bases between them. In germline, CDR1 is MNHNS, CDR2 SASEGT. This CDR3 spans 15 amino acids. CDR3 coding DNA: TGTGCCTCCTCTCGGCCTGCCAGTGTGAACACTGAAGCTTTCTTT. Its protein product is CASSRPASVNTEAFF.

In nucleotides, the CDR3 is TGTGCCTGGAGTGTACAGGCGCCCTACGAGCAGTACTTC. The encoded protein is CAWSVQAPYEQYF. The chain recombines TRBV30 with TRBJ2-7; maybe TRBD1 (5 bases). V lost 0 bases to trimming and J lost 2 bases, with 8 bases between them. The germline gives CDR1 GTSNPN, CDR2 SVGIG (reference sequence). The CDR3 runs 13 residues. Full variable domain (outside the CDR3, taken from reference TRBV30 and TRBJ2-7): SQTIHQWPATLVQPVGSPLSLECTVEGTSNPNLYWYRQAAGRGLQLLFYSVGIGQISSEVPQNLSASRPQDRQFILSSKKLLLSDSGFYLCAWSVQAPYEQYFGPGTRLTVT.

CDR3 loop: CASGPDPTGGHGARQPQHF. Here the CDR3 DNA reads TGTGCTAGTGGCCCCGACCCTACAGGGGGGCACGGGGCCCGGCAGCCCCAGCATTTT. V gene TRBV12-5 combines with J gene TRBJ1-5, with TRBD1 matching over 8 bases. The CDR3 is 19 residues long. Germline lookup yields CDR1 LGHNT and CDR2 FRNRAP. Trimming at V came to 6 bases and at J to 7 bases, leaving 23 bases not matched to a gene. Full variable domain (missing parts from reference TRBV12-5 and TRBJ1-5): DARVTQTPRHKVTEMGQEVTMRCQPILGHNTVFWYRQTMMQGLELLAYFRNRAPLDDSGMPKDRFSAEMPDATLATLKIQPSEPRDSAVYFCASGPDPTGGHGARQPQHFGDGTRLSIL.

The chain recombines TRBV12-5 with TRBJ2-5; 9 bases map to TRBD2. Germline values: CDR1 LGHNT, CDR2 FRNRAP. CDR3 length equals 15 residues. The V gene end was trimmed by 1 base and the J gene end by 2 bases; junction bases not matched to a gene: 2. The CDR3 spells CASGLERGVQETQYF. DNA of the CDR3: TGTGCTAGTGGTTTGGAGCGGGGGGTTCAAGAGACCCAGTACTTC.

The rearrangement uses TRBV11-2 and TRBJ1-2, with TRBD1 matching 7 bases. The germline V gene encodes CDR1 SGHAT and CDR2 FQNNGV. The CDR3 runs 14 residues. Trimming removed 3 bases from V and 6 bases from J; junction bases left unmatched: 7. The chain's CDR3 is CASSLVGTEDGYTF. The CDR3 DNA follows: TGTGCCAGCAGCTTGGTAGGGACAGAAGATGGCTACACCTTC.

This clone was observed a handful of times. The V call is TRBV29-1, the J call TRBJ2-1, with 7 bases aligning to TRBD2. Trimming cost V 1 base and J 7 bases; bases outside gene matches: 10. The length of the CDR3 is 15 residues. The germline CDR1 and CDR2 sequences are SQVTM and ANQGSEA. The CDR3 protein is CSVEGEKGRGNEQFF. CDR3 nucleotide sequence: TGCAGCGTTGAAGGAGAGAAGGGGAGGGGAAATGAGCAGTTCTTC.

The rearrangement uses TRBV7-2 and TRBJ2-6; D gene uncertain. V lost 5 bases, J lost 0 bases, and 11 bases lay in between. Germline values: CDR1 SGHTA, CDR2 FQGNSA. The CDR3 totals 16 residues. CDR3 protein: CASSPTPHSGANVLTF. CDR3 coding DNA: TGTGCCAGCAGCCCGACACCTCACTCTGGGGCCAACGTCCTGACTTTC. The variable domain in full, completed from reference TRBV7-2 and TRBJ2-6, reads GAGVSQSPSNKVTEKGKDVELRCDPISGHTALYWYRQSLGQGLEFLIYFQGNSAPDKSGLPSDRFSAERTGGSVSTLTIQRTQQEDSAVYLCASSPTPHSGANVLTFGAGSRLTVL.

The chain has TRBV30 and TRBJ1-1; TRBD1 might be the D (5 bases). Germline V lookup: CDR1 GTSNPN, CDR2 SVGIG (reference sequence). The CDR3 length is 10 residues. The V and J ends lost 5 bases and 8 bases respectively, with 9 bases between them. The DNA for the CDR3 is TGTGCCTGGGGGGGAGAGGAAGCTTTCTTT. This translates into CAWGGEEAFF.

This clone was seen a handful of times. This specimen includes other DNA sequences encoding the same CDR3. CDR3 DNA sequence: TGCGCCAGCAGCTTGGACAGGGGTTACGAGCAGTACTTC. This translates into CASSLDRGYEQYF. V and J are TRBV5-1 and TRBJ2-7; TRBD1 agrees at 7 bases. With V trimmed by 0 bases and J by 4 bases, 1 base remained unmatched. In germline, CDR1 is SGHRS, CDR2 YFSETQ. CDR3 size: 13 residues.

CDR3 DNA sequence: TGCAGCGCCCAGTTGGGACAGGACTACGAGCAGTACTTC. This sequence encodes CSAQLGQDYEQYF. V usage is TRBV29-1 and J usage is TRBJ2-7, with TRBD1 identical over 8 bases. J was trimmed by 3 bases and V by 7 bases; bases with no gene match: 8. This CDR3 has 13 amino acids. CDR1 SQVTM and CDR2 ANQGSEA come from the germline V gene.

V usage is TRBV10-2 and J usage is TRBJ1-6; no reliable D call. From germline, CDR1 is WSHSY and CDR2 SAAADI. V gave up 6 bases and J gave up 9 bases, with 15 bases separating them. The CDR3 loop spans 14 amino acids. The CDR3 bases are TGCGCCAGCAGCCCAGTAGGAAAAGGTTCACCCCTCCACTTT. Protein product: CASSPVGKGSPLHF.

This clone is a singleton in its sample. Other nucleotide sequences in the sample specify the same CDR3. The V and J genes are TRBV5-1 and TRBJ2-1, with 8 bases fitting TRBD2. The trim removed 1 base at V and 7 bases at J, leaving 4 bases unmatched. The CDR3 consists of 14 residues. Germline V gives CDR1 SGHRS, CDR2 YFSETQ. The CDR3 reads CASSLRGGPNEQFF. In nucleotides, the CDR3 is TGCGCCAGCAGCTTGCGGGGGGGGCCGAATGAGCAGTTCTTC. Full variable domain (missing parts from reference TRBV5-1 and TRBJ2-1): KAGVTQTPRYLIKTRGQQVTLSCSPISGHRSVSWYQQTPGQGLQFLFEYFSETQRNKGNFPGRFSGRQFSNSRSEMNVSTLELGDSALYLCASSLRGGPNEQFFGPGTRLTVL.

The V gene is TRBV25-1, the J gene TRBJ1-6; TRBD1 might be the D (6 bases). The CDR3 is made up of 13 amino acids. The germline V and J ends were trimmed by 3 bases and 9 bases, with 9 bases remaining between them. Germline values: CDR1 MGHDK, CDR2 SYGVNS. This CDR3 reads CASSEGGGSPLHF. The CDR3 DNA follows: TGTGCCAGCAGTGAGGGGGGCGGTTCACCCCTCCACTTT. The whole variable domain, remainder taken from reference TRBV25-1 and TRBJ1-6, is EADIYQTPRYLVIGTGKKITLECSQTMGHDKMYWYQQDPGMELHLIHYSYGVNSTEKGDLSSESTVSRIRTEHFPLTLESARPSHTSQYLCASSEGGGSPLHFGNGTRLTVT.

The CDR3, as DNA: TGCGCCAGCAGCCAAGGAGGGACAGCTTATAATTCACCCCTCCACTTT. Residues: CASSQGGTAYNSPLHF. This chain uses TRBV4-3 with TRBJ1-6; 7 bases match TRBD1. CDR1 LGHNA and CDR2 YSLEER come from the germline V gene. V shed 1 base, J shed 4 bases, and the junction held 4 bases outside the gene matches. This CDR3 is 16 amino acids long.

The V and J genes are TRBV30 and TRBJ1-1; 7 nucleotides align to TRBD1. J gave up 3 bases and V 1 base, and 2 bases lay outside the gene matches. Germline-derived CDR1 and CDR2 are GTSNPN and SVGIG (reference sequence). The CDR3 length is 13 residues. The CDR3 DNA follows: TGTGCCTGGAGTGCTCAGGGGGACACTGAAGCTTTCTTT. It specifies CAWSAQGDTEAFF.

The chain employs TRBV4-1 and TRBJ1-2; D gene ambiguous. This CDR3 is built from 14 residues. V lost 1 base and J lost 8, with 14 bases in between. Germline loops: CDR1 MGHRA, CDR2 YSYEKL. CDR3 DNA: TGCGCCAGCAGCCAAGTTGGGGAGGGCCTGGGCTACACCTTC. This codes for CASSQVGEGLGYTF.

The rearrangement links TRBV30 to TRBJ2-7; 9 nucleotides match TRBD2. Trimming cost V 2 bases and J 4 bases; bases outside gene matches: 12. The CDR3 is 16 residues long. The germline gives CDR1 GTSNPN, CDR2 SVGIG (reference sequence). The CDR3 is CAWSKTSGRLEYEQYF. In nucleotides, the CDR3 is TGTGCCTGGAGTAAGACTAGCGGAAGACTGGAATACGAGCAGTACTTC.

In its sample, this clone was seen a few times. J is TRBJ1-2 and V is TRBV19; no clear D. Germline CDR1 is LNHDA and CDR2 is SQIVND (reference sequence). This CDR3 spans 11 amino acids. Trimming took 5 bases from V and 7 from J, leaving 8 bases between them. CDR3 in amino acids: CASSVGIGYTF. The CDR3 DNA reads TGTGCCAGTAGTGTAGGGATTGGCTACACCTTC.